This note documents a single T cell receptor (beta chain) sequence. Its antigen is unknown. The data derive from a study of cytomegalovirus exposure and HLA in healthy donors. Study-level findings and limits: A few CMV-associated chains were confirmed in vitro to be specific for CMV antigens. It was reported in a later analysis that an Asian-associated ancestry cluster showed fewer N-insertions than the roughly 620-donor mean. Reports credit the classifier with highly specific, highly sensitive diagnosis of cytomegalovirus status.

In the PCR, 60 Vbeta and 13 Jbeta primers were used. Profiling relied on immunoSEQ multiplex PCR, and the TCRdb table lists in-frame clones only, not all of them. This sample has about 150,000 clones, with 65% to 80% found just once. At the time of sampling, donors were nominally healthy, though unrecorded immune exposures were likely. Specimen: PBMCs. This TCR was sampled from a woman aged 35 to 49 in good health and CMV-seronegative.

The CDR3 spells CASSLGTHSNYGYTF. CDR3 coding DNA: TGTGCCAGCAGCCTAGGGACACATTCTAACTATGGCTACACCTTC. The chain is built from TRBV6-1 and TRBJ1-2; possibly TRBD1 for D (6 bases). Trimming removed 6 bases at V and 0 bases at J, with 14 bases between. The germline V gene has CDR1 MNHNS and CDR2 SASEGT. The CDR3 covers 15 residues.